This T cell receptor (beta chain) emerged from a study of cytomegalovirus exposure and HLA in healthy donors. Clones were sequenced by immunoSEQ multiplex PCR, and TCRdb holds only the in-frame ones, with some missing. This sample has about 54,000 clones, with approximately 89% found just once. This CDR3 has 12 amino acids. Germline V lookup: CDR1 SGHNT, CDR2 YYREEE (reference sequence). The V gene lost 4 bases and the J gene lost 6 bases, with 8 bases spanning the gap. Sequenced material: PBMCs. The sequence was collected from a woman under 30 in good health and CMV-seropositive. The chain couples TRBV5-4 to TRBJ2-1; D may be TRBD2 (5 bases). The CDR3 protein is CASSLDSNEQFF. DNA for the CDR3: TGTGCCAGCAGCCTGGACTCCAATGAGCAGTTCTTC.